This T cell receptor beta chain was identified in a study of synovial regulatory T cells in juvenile arthritis. Study-wide results and caveats: Compared with other blood Treg cells, inflammation-associated Treg cells had reduced TCR diversity. Largely private between patients, iaTreg TCR repertoires showed partial overlap with synovial Teff and blood CPL repertoires. CDR3 overlap with synovial Tregs was higher for iaTregs than other blood Tregs.

A note on this clone: Antigen specificity is unknown.

In germline, CDR1 is SGHRS, CDR2 YFSETQ. This CDR3 has 14 amino acids. Only the protein is on record. TCRdb's table, derived via immunoSEQ multiplex PCR, lists solely in-frame clones and lacks some. This listing includes 10,000 or so clones. Donors were about a dozen juvenile idiopathic arthritis patients with active disease. This TCR came from a donor younger than 30 with juvenile idiopathic arthritis. The material sequenced was Treg cells from blood. Subset of the sample: remaining (HLA-DR-negative) circulating blood Treg cells. V gene TRBV5-1 combines with J gene TRBJ2-7; TCRdb indicates TRBD2, and absent DNA this call remains unverified. This CDR3 reads CASRLGRAGDEQYF.